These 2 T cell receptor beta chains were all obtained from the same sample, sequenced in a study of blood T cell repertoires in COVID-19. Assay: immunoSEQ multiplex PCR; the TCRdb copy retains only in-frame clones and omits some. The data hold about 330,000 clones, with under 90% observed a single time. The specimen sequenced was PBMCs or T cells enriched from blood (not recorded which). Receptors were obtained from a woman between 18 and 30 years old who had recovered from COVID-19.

The CDR3: CASSYVAGNTGNTIYF. Written as DNA, the CDR3 is TGTGCCAGTAGTTATGTCGCGGGGAACACTGGAAACACCATATATTTT. This sequence joins TRBV19 and TRBJ1-3; D is ambiguous. This CDR3 has 16 residues. The V end lost 5 bases, the J end lost 2 bases, and 16 bases lay between the germline ends. Looked up from germline, CDR1 is LNHDA and CDR2 is SQIVND (reference sequence).

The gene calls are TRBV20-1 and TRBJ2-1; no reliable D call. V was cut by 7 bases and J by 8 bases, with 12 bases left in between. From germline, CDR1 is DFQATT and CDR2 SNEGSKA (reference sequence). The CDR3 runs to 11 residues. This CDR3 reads CSVVLIHEQFF. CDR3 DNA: TGCAGTGTAGTATTGATCCATGAGCAGTTCTTC.